This T cell receptor (beta chain) was sequenced for a study of memory CD4+ T cells and cytomegalovirus serostatus. Clones were sequenced by immunoSEQ multiplex PCR, and TCRdb holds only the in-frame ones, with some missing. The repertoire holds about 42,000 clones, with 78% as singletons. Whole-study findings and limits: About 40% of the roughly 150 known CMV-associated TCRbeta sequences appeared in CD4+ memory. Repertoires predicted CMV serostatus with median bootstrapped AUC of roughly 0.95.

Single viable CD3+CD4+CD8-CD45RO+ cells were sorted as the memory CD4+ T cells. CMV serostatus came from serum IgG against pp150, pp28, p38, p52. Total CD4+ T cells were enriched by CD4 positive selection. Note on this clone: What it recognizes is unknown. At one end the junction does not follow the germline gene, possibly because of a read error. The identical CDR3 is also encoded by other nucleotide sequences in the sample.

The TCR originated in an adult in good health and CMV-seronegative. Sequencing was done on a sample of memory CD4+ T cells from blood.

CDR3: CASSLGVNTEAFF. The CDR3 region has the DNA TGTGCCAGCAGCTTAGGGGTGAACACCGAAGCTTTCTTT. The chain recombines TRBV11-3 with TRBJ1-1; D remains unclear. CDR1 and CDR2 (germline): SGHNT, YENEEA. This CDR3 comprises 13 residues.